This entry lists 21 T cell receptor beta chains sequenced from one sample in a study of blood T cell repertoires in COVID-19. TCRdb's copy holds only in-frame clones and misses some; the assay was immunoSEQ multiplex PCR. The sample lists tens of thousands of clones; around 87% were seen once. Source material: peripheral blood. Receptors originate from a human donor in a cohort sampled during active COVID-19.

V gene TRBV30 combines with J gene TRBJ1-2; D is possibly TRBD1 (5 bases). The V gene lost 2 bases and the J gene lost 3 bases, with 13 bases spanning the gap. The length of the CDR3 is 14 residues. The germline gives CDR1 GTSNPN, CDR2 SVGIG (reference sequence). This CDR3 reads CAWSPRSGYYGYTF. CDR3 in DNA: TGTGCCTGGAGTCCCAGATCAGGGTACTATGGCTACACCTTC. The full variable domain, its missing parts supplied by reference TRBV30 and TRBJ1-2, is SQTIHQWPATLVQPVGSPLSLECTVEGTSNPNLYWYRQAAGRGLQLLFYSVGIGQISSEVPQNLSASRPQDRQFILSSKKLLLSDSGFYLCAWSPRSGYYGYTFGSGTRLTVV.

The chain is built from TRBV3-1 (or the pseudogene TRBV3-2) and TRBJ1-1; 10 nucleotides agree with TRBD1. The CDR3 has 16 residues. Trimming took 0 bases from V and 7 from J; bases not matched to a gene: 8. Germline CDR1 LGHDT, CDR2 YNNKEL (reference sequence). This CDR3 reads CASSQEPGTGASEAFF. The CDR3 region has the DNA TGTGCCAGCAGCCAAGAACCCGGGACAGGGGCCAGTGAAGCTTTCTTT.

The rearrangement joins TRBV5-1 to TRBJ1-3; the D is unclear. This CDR3 comprises 17 residues. V shed 1 base and J shed 0 bases, with 14 bases lying between them. The germline V gene has CDR1 SGHRS and CDR2 YFSETQ. The CDR3 sequence is CASSLNRPSTSGNTIYF. For the CDR3, the DNA is TGCGCCAGCAGCTTGAACAGACCCTCAACCTCTGGAAACACCATATATTTT.

The chain joins TRBV7-9 to TRBJ2-3, with 9 bases identical to TRBD2. Looked up from germline, CDR1 is SEHNR and CDR2 is FQNEAQ (reference sequence). J lost 1 base, V lost 3 bases, and 2 bases had no gene match. The CDR3 totals 15 residues. The CDR3 bases are TGTGCCAGCAGCTTGCCTAGCGGGGGCACAGATACGCAGTATTTT. This codes for CASSLPSGGTDTQYF.

The rearrangement links TRBV3-1 (or the pseudogene TRBV3-2) to TRBJ1-3; D is possibly TRBD1 (5 bases). The germline CDR1 and CDR2 sequences are LGHDT and YNNKEL (reference sequence). This CDR3 contains 16 residues. Trimming shortened V by 1 base and J by 0 bases, and 10 bases separated the two germline ends. The chain's CDR3 is CASSQVEGLSGNTIYF. The CDR3 nucleotides read TGTGCCAGCAGCCAAGTGGAGGGGCTCTCTGGAAACACCATATATTTT.

The J gene is TRBJ1-2, the V gene TRBV7-8, with TRBD1 matching over 9 bases. Germline V gene lookup returns CDR1 SGHVS and CDR2 FQNEAQ. Trimming removed 5 bases from V and 3 bases from J; junction bases left unmatched: 1. The CDR3 runs 13 residues. The CDR3 nucleotides read TGTGCCAGCAGCCGGACAGGGGACTATGGCTACACCTTC. Protein product: CASSRTGDYGYTF.

J is TRBJ1-4 and V is TRBV3-1 (or the pseudogene TRBV3-2); 7 nucleotides agree with TRBD1. V lost 5 bases and J lost 5; bases outside the gene matches: 14. Germline CDR1 LGHDT, CDR2 YNNKEL (reference sequence). This CDR3 is built from 17 residues. CDR3 nucleotide sequence: TGTGCCAGCAGCAGTGTATATTCCGGGACAGAAAATGAAAAACTGTTTTTT. Its translation is CASSSVYSGTENEKLFF.

This chain connects TRBV2 to TRBJ1-1; a weak D match, TRBD1 (5 bases). The CDR3 contains 12 residues. V dropped 8 bases and J dropped 4 bases, with 11 bases sitting between them. Germline loops: CDR1 SNHLY, CDR2 FYNNEI. CDR3 region: CASLGGGTEAFF. In DNA form, the CDR3 reads TGTGCCAGCCTGGGGGGGGGCACTGAAGCTTTCTTT.

The V call is TRBV9, the J call TRBJ1-5, with TRBD1 as a possible D gene (5 bases). Trimming stripped 0 bases from V and 7 bases from J, with 8 bases between. The CDR3 length is 13 residues. Germline CDR1 reads SGDLS; CDR2 reads YYNGEE. CDR3 amino acids: CASSVGGEQPQHF. The CDR3 DNA reads as TGTGCCAGCAGCGTAGGGGGGGAGCAGCCCCAGCATTTT.

The chain is built from TRBV18 and TRBJ1-2, with 7 bases identical to TRBD1. V trimming: 6 bases; J trimming: 0 bases; junction bases outside the gene matches: 7. The CDR3 runs 15 residues. Looked up from germline, CDR1 is KGHSH and CDR2 is LQKENI. CDR3 sequence: CASSTMDRPNYGYTF. The CDR3 coding sequence is TGTGCCAGCTCGACGATGGACAGGCCTAACTATGGCTACACCTTC.

This clone was counted once. V and J are TRBV5-1 and TRBJ2-7; 7 nucleotides match TRBD1. The germline CDR1 and CDR2 sequences are SGHRS and YFSETQ. V was pared by 3 bases and J by 5 bases, with 8 bases of the junction left unmatched. There are 14 residues in the CDR3. CDR3 nucleotide sequence: TGCGCCAGCAGCTACTCAGGGGGAAGAGACGAGCAGTACTTC. Amino acids: CASSYSGGRDEQYF.

The CDR3 reads CASSQDTYSGNTIYF. CDR3 nucleotide sequence: TGCGCCAGCAGCCAGGACACTTACTCTGGAAACACCATATATTTT. The chain recombines TRBV5-1 with TRBJ1-3, with D possibly matching TRBD1 (5 bases). The CDR3 length is 15 residues. Trimming took off 4 bases at V and 0 bases at J, with 11 bases between the two ends. The germline V gene encodes CDR1 SGHRS and CDR2 YFSETQ.

This chain joins TRBV11-3 and TRBJ2-3, with 9 positions matching TRBD2. The junction had 5 bases not matched to a gene; V was cut back by 5 bases and J by 5 bases. The CDR3 totals 14 residues. Germline V gene lookup returns CDR1 SGHNT and CDR2 YENEEA. Here the CDR3 reads CASSRAGGQDTQYF. CDR3 sequence (DNA): TGTGCCAGCAGCCGCGCGGGGGGGCAAGATACGCAGTATTTT.

This chain uses TRBV10-3 with TRBJ2-2; 7 nucleotides match TRBD1. This CDR3 spans 13 amino acids. J gave up 6 bases and V 5 bases, and 3 bases lay outside the gene matches. Germline-derived CDR1 and CDR2 are ENHRY and SYGVKD. The CDR3: CAISRQGPGELFF. CDR3 DNA: TGTGCCATCAGTAGACAGGGACCCGGGGAGCTGTTTTTT.

In this sample, this clone turned up once. V is TRBV5-1 and J is TRBJ2-7; possible D gene TRBD1, 5 bases. From germline, CDR1 is SGHRS and CDR2 YFSETQ. Trimming cost V 2 bases and J 3 bases, with 9 bases left between them. The CDR3 loop spans 13 amino acids. The CDR3 is CASSFDSVYEQYF. The CDR3 DNA reads as TGCGCCAGCAGCTTCGACAGTGTCTACGAGCAGTACTTC. Filled out from reference TRBV5-1 and TRBJ2-7, the complete variable domain reads KAGVTQTPRYLIKTRGQQVTLSCSPISGHRSVSWYQQTPGQGLQFLFEYFSETQRNKGNFPGRFSGRQFSNSRSEMNVSTLELGDSALYLCASSFDSVYEQYFGPGTRLTVT.

The chain joins TRBV7-8 to TRBJ2-3, with D possibly TRBD2 on 6 matching bases. Germline V gene sequence: CDR1 SGHVS, CDR2 FQNEAQ. The CDR3 sequence is 12 residues long. V lost 5 bases and J lost 5, with 8 bases in between. DNA for the CDR3: TGTGCCAGCAGCCCGGGACTAGATACGCAGTATTTT. Translation gives CASSPGLDTQYF.

V gene TRBV6-5 combines with J gene TRBJ2-1, with TRBD2 identical over 9 bases. The CDR3 loop spans 15 amino acids. Trimming removed 5 bases from V and 6 bases from J; junction bases left unmatched: 8. Germline CDR1 MNHEY, CDR2 SVGAGI. The CDR3 bases are TGTGCCAGCAGTCCGGTGCGGGGGGGCCCCAATGAGCAGTTCTTC. This gives the protein CASSPVRGGPNEQFF.

This sequence joins TRBV27 and TRBJ1-5; 9 bases map to TRBD1. The CDR3 runs to 14 residues. CDR1 MNHEY and CDR2 SMNVEV come from the germline V gene (reference sequence). The V and J ends lost 4 bases and 7 bases, in that order; junction bases with no gene match: 5. CDR3 coding DNA: TGTGCCAGCAGTTCCCGGGACAGGGCACAGCCCCAGCATTTT. Encoded protein: CASSSRDRAQPQHF.

This chain uses TRBV24-1 with TRBJ2-1; 8 bases align to TRBD1. The CDR3 extends over 14 amino acids. The V gene's germline CDR1 is KGHDR and CDR2 SFDVKD. V gave up 7 bases and J gave up 3 bases; unmatched junction bases: 4. This CDR3 reads CATRDRAHYNEQFF. For the CDR3, the DNA is TGTGCCACCAGGGACAGGGCGCACTACAATGAGCAGTTCTTC.

The chain couples TRBV18 to TRBJ1-3, with 9 bases lining up with TRBD1. The CDR3 sequence is 19 residues long. Germline trimming cut 2 bases from V and 1 base from J; bases unmatched to any gene: 12. Germline V gene sequence: CDR1 KGHSH, CDR2 LQKENI. The CDR3 nucleotides are TGTGCCAGCTCACCATCCCGGACAGGGGCGCTGGTTTCTGGAAACACCATATATTTT. Translating it yields CASSPSRTGALVSGNTIYF.

A single count supports this clone. CDR3 DNA sequence: TGTGCCAGCAGGGGGACTAGCGGGGACCACGAGCAGTACTTC. Translated: CASRGTSGDHEQYF. The chain couples TRBV5-4 to TRBJ2-7; 13 nucleotides line up with TRBD2. After removal of 5 bases from V and 5 bases from J, the junction contained 4 bases not matched to a gene. CDR1 and CDR2 (germline): SGHNT, YYREEE (reference sequence). The CDR3 has 14 residues.